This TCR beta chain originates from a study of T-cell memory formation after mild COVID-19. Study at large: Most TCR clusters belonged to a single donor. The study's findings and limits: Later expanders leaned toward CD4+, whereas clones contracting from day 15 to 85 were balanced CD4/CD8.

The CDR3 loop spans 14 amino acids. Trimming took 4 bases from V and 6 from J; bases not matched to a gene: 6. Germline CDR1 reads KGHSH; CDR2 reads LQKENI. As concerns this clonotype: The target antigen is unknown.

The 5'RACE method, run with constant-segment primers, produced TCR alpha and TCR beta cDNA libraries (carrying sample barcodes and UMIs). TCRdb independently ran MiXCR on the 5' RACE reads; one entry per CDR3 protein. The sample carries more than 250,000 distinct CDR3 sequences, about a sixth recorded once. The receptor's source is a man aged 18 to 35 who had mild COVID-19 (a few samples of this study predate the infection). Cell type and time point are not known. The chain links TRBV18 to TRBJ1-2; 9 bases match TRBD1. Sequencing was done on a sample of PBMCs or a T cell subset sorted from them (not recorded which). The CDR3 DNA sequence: TGTGCCAGCTCACTAAATACAGGGGGCGATGGCTACACCTTC. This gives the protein CASSLNTGGDGYTF.